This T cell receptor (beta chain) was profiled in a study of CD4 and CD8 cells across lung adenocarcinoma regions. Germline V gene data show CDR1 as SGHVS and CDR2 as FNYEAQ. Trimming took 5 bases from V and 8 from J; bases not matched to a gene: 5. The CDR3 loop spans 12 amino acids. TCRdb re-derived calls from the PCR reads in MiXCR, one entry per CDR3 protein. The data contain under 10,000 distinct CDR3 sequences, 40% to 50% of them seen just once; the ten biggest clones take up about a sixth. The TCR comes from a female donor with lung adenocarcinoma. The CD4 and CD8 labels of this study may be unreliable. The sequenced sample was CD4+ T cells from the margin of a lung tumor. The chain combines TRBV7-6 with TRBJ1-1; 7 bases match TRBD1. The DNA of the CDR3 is TGTGCCAGCAGCCCAGGGGGGGCGGAAGCTTTCTTT. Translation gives CASSPGGAEAFF.